One and the same sample provided the 24 T cell receptor beta chains below, sequenced in a study of CD8 T cells in ankylosing spondylitis. Study-wide findings and caveats: Apparently characteristic of ankylosing spondylitis blood was a TCR beta motif (about eight highly homologous variants).

Each CDR3 protein is one row after TCRdb ran MiXCR on the 5' RACE reads. The table records some 220,000 distinct CDR3 sequences, 6% to 8% of them present only once. Their target antigens are unknown. The sequencing input was blood, either unsorted or a sorted T cell fraction (not recorded which). These receptors were collected from a male donor with ankylosing spondylitis.

This sequence joins TRBV7-8 and TRBJ2-1; D call uncertain. Deletions cut 4 bases from V and 1 base from J, with 14 bases between. This CDR3 contains 16 residues. Germline V gives CDR1 SGHVS, CDR2 FQNEAQ. The CDR3 nucleotides read TGTGCCAGCAGCTCTCGTTACCTCACATCCTACAATGAGCAGTTCTTC. Translating gives CASSSRYLTSYNEQFF.

The sample holds many counts of this clonotype. For the CDR3, the DNA is TGCAGTGCTAGAGACGGAAACACTGAAGCTTTCTTT. It specifies CSARDGNTEAFF. This sequence joins TRBV20-1 and TRBJ1-1, with D unresolved. Trimming took off 0 bases at V and 2 bases at J, with 4 bases between the two ends. This CDR3 has 12 residues. CDR1 DFQATT and CDR2 SNEGSKA come from the germline V gene (reference sequence).

This clonotype was seen a few times. The V call is TRBV28, the J call TRBJ2-3; a possible D gene is TRBD1 (5 bases). The CDR3 loop spans 15 amino acids. Germline assignment: CDR1 MDHEN and CDR2 SYDVKM. Between the trimmed V and J ends, which lost 3 bases and 0 bases, there was a span of 10 bases. CDR3 loop: CASSFPQGSTDTQYF. The CDR3 coding sequence is TGTGCCAGCAGTTTCCCCCAGGGCAGCACAGATACGCAGTATTTT.

The chain couples TRBV7-6 to TRBJ2-1; 8 nucleotides align to TRBD2. The length of the CDR3 is 18 residues. Germline CDR1 is SGHVS and CDR2 is FNYEAQ. Trimming took 1 base from V and 3 from J; bases not matched to a gene: 11. The CDR3 nucleotides are TGTGCCAGCAGCTTAGGCCACTCGCGGGAGGACCTCTACAATGAGCAGTTCTTC. This encodes CASSLGHSREDLYNEQFF.

The chain is built from TRBV4-3 and TRBJ2-7; TRBD2 agrees at 8 bases. The CDR3 spans 15 residues. Germline CDR1 is LGHNA and CDR2 is YSLEER. The V gene end was trimmed by 0 bases and the J gene end by 3 bases; junction bases not matched to a gene: 4. This chain's CDR3 is CASSQELAVNYEQYF. CDR3 coding DNA: TGCGCCAGCAGCCAAGAACTAGCGGTGAACTACGAGCAGTACTTC.

This clonotype was counted at least ten times. The V call is TRBV5-1, the J call TRBJ1-1; 7 bases are a match to TRBD1. Looked up from germline, CDR1 is SGHRS and CDR2 is YFSETQ. Trimming removed 3 bases from V and 3 bases from J; junction bases left unmatched: 11. The CDR3 covers 16 residues. CDR3 in DNA: TGCGCCAGCAGCTCGCCCGAGGGGGCGCCGGACACTGAAGCTTTCTTT. It specifies CASSSPEGAPDTEAFF.

This clonotype was detected many times. The V call is TRBV24-1, the J call TRBJ1-5; perhaps TRBD1 as D (5 bases). Germline CDR1 KGHDR, CDR2 SFDVKD. The V end was cut by 5 bases, the J end by 9 bases, with 10 bases between. The CDR3 has 12 amino acids. The CDR3 loop reads CATSVGGGPQHF. The DNA for the CDR3 is TGTGCCACCAGTGTTGGTGGGGGGCCCCAGCATTTT.

At least ten counts were recorded for this clonotype. This chain joins TRBV12-3 or TRBV12-4 and TRBJ1-5; 7 bases fit TRBD1. Trimming removed 6 bases from V and 0 bases from J; junction bases left unmatched: 11. The length of the CDR3 is 17 residues. CDR3 DNA sequence: TGTGCCAGCAGGGATGGGACAGTTACCCTTAGCAATCAGCCCCAGCATTTT. Its protein product is CASRDGTVTLSNQPQHF.

Concerning this clonotype itself: Since a much larger clone is just one base distant, this may be a read error. The rearrangement uses TRBV7-8 and TRBJ1-6; D is perhaps TRBD1 (6 bases). This CDR3 is 15 amino acids long. Germline V gene sequence: CDR1 SGHVS, CDR2 FQNEAQ. The CDR3 is CASNYGQTYNSPLLF. For the CDR3, the DNA is TGTGCCAGCAACTATGGACAGACCTATAATTCACCCCTCCTCTTT.

This clonotype was seen at least ten times. The rearrangement uses TRBV4-1 and TRBJ2-3; D call uncertain. V was cut by 0 bases and J by 4 bases, with 8 bases left in between. The length of the CDR3 is 14 residues. Germline values: CDR1 MGHRA, CDR2 YSYEKL. The CDR3 region has the DNA TGCGCCAGCAGCCAAGACGACTCTCCAGATACGCAGTATTTT. This codes for CASSQDDSPDTQYF.

Comment on this clonotype: Since a much larger clone is just one base distant, this may be a read error. The chain recombines TRBV5-5 with TRBJ1-5; D might be TRBD1 (5 bases). Germline-derived CDR1 and CDR2 are SGHKS and YYEKEE (reference sequence). The CDR3 sequence is 12 residues long. As DNA, the CDR3 is TGTGACAGCAGCTTGATGGGGCGGCCCCAGCATTTT. Translation: CDSSLMGRPQHF.

This clonotype was observed at least ten times. V gene TRBV7-9 combines with J gene TRBJ2-1; a possible D gene is TRBD1 (6 bases). V dropped 3 bases and J dropped 2 bases, with 11 bases sitting between them. The CDR3 length is 15 residues. Germline V gene lookup returns CDR1 SEHNR and CDR2 FQNEAQ (reference sequence). The CDR3 nucleotides are TGTGCCAGCAGCTTTGGGGGCCCCCCCTACAATGAGCAGTTCTTC. Translated, it gives CASSFGGPPYNEQFF.

This clonotype appeared many times. The J gene is TRBJ2-1, the V gene TRBV6-2 or TRBV6-3; 7 nucleotides line up with TRBD2. Unmatched junction bases numbered 15, after V lost 2 bases and J lost 2 bases. The CDR3 sequence is 19 residues long. Looked up from germline, CDR1 is MNHEY and CDR2 is SVGEGT. The CDR3 reads CASSYLALSQGLPYNEQFF. The CDR3 DNA follows: TGTGCCAGCAGTTACCTCGCCCTTTCCCAGGGACTACCCTACAATGAGCAGTTCTTC.

The chain joins TRBV27 to TRBJ2-7; 9 nucleotides align to TRBD2. Trimming took 6 bases from V and 4 from J; bases not matched to a gene: 10. The CDR3 contains 15 residues. Germline V CDR1 and CDR2: MNHEY, SMNVEV (reference sequence). The CDR3 spells CASSRRPGLAYEQYF. CDR3 DNA sequence: TGTGCCAGCAGCCGGAGACCGGGACTAGCTTACGAGCAGTACTTC.

Many counts were recorded for this clonotype. This rearrangement joins TRBV28 to TRBJ2-1, with TRBD2 matching 9 bases. Trimming took 7 bases from V and 0 from J; bases not matched to a gene: 7. Germline-derived CDR1 and CDR2 are MDHEN and SYDVKM. CDR3 size: 16 residues. The CDR3 sequence is CASIPYSGGSYNEQFF. In nucleotides, the CDR3 is TGTGCCAGCATCCCCTATAGCGGGGGCTCCTACAATGAGCAGTTCTTC.

This clonotype occurred a few times. The J gene is TRBJ2-7, the V gene TRBV28; D perhaps matches TRBD2 (6 bases). This CDR3 contains 13 residues. Germline assignment: CDR1 MDHEN and CDR2 SYDVKM. V was clipped by 7 bases and J by 5 bases, with 15 bases between them. The CDR3 sequence is CASTAPGVHEQYF. The CDR3 coding sequence is TGTGCCAGCACCGCGCCGGGGGTCCACGAGCAGTACTTC.

This clonotype was seen ten or more times. The rearrangement uses TRBV18 and TRBJ2-7; weak D call: TRBD1 (5 bases). Looked up from germline, CDR1 is KGHSH and CDR2 is LQKENI. Trimming took 0 bases from V and 3 from J, leaving 12 bases between them. This CDR3 spans 15 amino acids. The CDR3 bases are TGTGCCAGCTCACCACCGACGGGCAGGGTCTACGAGCAGTACTTC. Its translation: CASSPPTGRVYEQYF.

This clonotype was picked up many times. The chain employs TRBV6-5 and TRBJ1-1; a possible D gene is TRBD1 (5 bases). The CDR3 is 15 residues long. V was cut by 2 bases and J by 5 bases, with 15 bases left in between. Germline V gene sequence: CDR1 MNHEY, CDR2 SVGAGI. The CDR3 nucleotides read TGTGCCAGCAGTTACCTTGGGGGGACTCGAACTGAAGCTTTCTTT. Its translation is CASSYLGGTRTEAFF.

Ten or more counts support this clonotype. This rearrangement joins TRBV6-5 to TRBJ2-7; 11 bases map to TRBD1. Germline trimming cut 4 bases from V and 4 bases from J; bases unmatched to any gene: 6. Germline V lookup: CDR1 MNHEY, CDR2 SVGAGI. The CDR3 consists of 15 residues. Here the CDR3 reads CASSSFRDRGYEQYF. DNA for the CDR3: TGTGCCAGCAGTTCCTTCAGGGACAGGGGGTACGAGCAGTACTTC.

This clonotype was recorded many times. V usage is TRBV7-9 and J usage is TRBJ2-2; D is unclear. V lost 5 bases and J lost 4, with 11 bases in between. There are 14 residues in the CDR3. Germline CDR1 and CDR2: SEHNR and FQNEAQ (reference sequence). This chain's CDR3 is CASSPPAGTGELFF. The CDR3 DNA sequence: TGTGCCAGCAGCCCACCGGCTGGCACCGGGGAGCTGTTTTTT.

This clonotype has a count of ten or more. The chain has TRBV24-1 and TRBJ2-1; maybe TRBD1 (6 bases). The CDR3 sequence is 11 residues long. V was pared by 6 bases and J by 9 bases, with 8 bases between. CDR1 is KGHDR and CDR2 is SFDVKD in the germline V gene. CDR3 DNA sequence: TGTGCCACCAGTCAGGGGTTTGAGCAGTTCTTC. It encodes CATSQGFEQFF.

This clonotype showed up many times. The V call is TRBV7-9, the J call TRBJ2-1, with TRBD2 matching over 8 bases. CDR1 is SEHNR, CDR2 FQNEAQ, per germline (reference sequence). CDR3 size: 13 residues. V trimming: 6 bases; J trimming: 10 bases; junction bases outside the gene matches: 8. The CDR3 loop is CASRRRGLGEQFF. As DNA, the CDR3 is TGTGCCAGCAGGCGGCGGGGACTAGGGGAGCAGTTCTTC.

This clonotype came up many times. The V call is TRBV28, the J call TRBJ1-4, with 8 bases aligning to TRBD1. Germline CDR1 reads MDHEN; CDR2 reads SYDVKM. Trimming removed 4 bases from V and 1 base from J; junction bases left unmatched: 5. The length of the CDR3 is 16 residues. CDR3 sequence reads: CASSSLTGGTNEKLFF. The CDR3 DNA follows: TGTGCCAGCAGTTCGTTAACAGGGGGAACTAATGAAAAACTGTTTTTT.

This clonotype has a count of ten or more. The chain recombines TRBV28 with TRBJ2-2; D is unresolved. V was clipped by 3 bases and J by 5 bases, with 7 bases between them. The CDR3 consists of 13 residues. CDR1 is MDHEN and CDR2 is SYDVKM in the germline V gene. The CDR3 region has the DNA TGTGCCAGCAGTTTGTATCGGACCGGGGAGCTGTTTTTT. Translation gives CASSLYRTGELFF. Using reference TRBV28 and TRBJ2-2 for the parts outside the CDR3, the full variable domain is DVKVTQSSRYLVKRTGEKVFLECVQDMDHENMFWYRQDPGLGLRLIYFSYDVKMKEKGDIPEGYSVSREKKERFSLILESASTNQTSMYLCASSLYRTGELFFGEGSRLTVL.